These 8 T cell receptor beta chains originate from one sample sequenced in a study of CD8 T cells in Susac syndrome. Random hexamers were used to reverse transcribe the RNA input (0.5 to 1 ug). TCRdb itself ran the immunoSEQ multiplex PCR reads through MiXCR, one entry per CDR3 protein. The profile shows about 160,000 distinct CDR3 sequences, 92% of them singletons. Source material: CD4+ T cells from PBMCs. The receptors were sampled from a human donor in good health.

The chain carries TRBV15 and TRBJ1-3; D ambiguous. The CDR3 runs 15 residues. Germline lookup yields CDR1 LNHNV and CDR2 YYDKDF (reference sequence). V was trimmed by 0 bases and J by 2 bases, leaving 8 bases between them. The CDR3, as DNA: TGTGCCACCAGCAGAGATAATGGGGCTGGAAACACCATATATTTT. Protein product: CATSRDNGAGNTIYF.

The chain employs TRBV11-2 and TRBJ1-1; no firm D call. V lost 3 bases and J 5 bases, leaving 10 bases between the germline ends. Germline loops: CDR1 SGHAT, CDR2 FQNNGV. The CDR3 is made up of 13 amino acids. Here the CDR3 reads CASSFEALTEAFF. In nucleotides, the CDR3 is TGTGCCAGCAGCTTTGAGGCCCTGACTGAAGCTTTCTTT.

This chain links TRBV2 with TRBJ2-3; 9 bases are a match to TRBD2. Germline CDR1 reads SNHLY; CDR2 reads FYNNEI. The CDR3 totals 15 residues. V dropped 6 bases and J dropped 3; count of bases not matched to a gene: 7. Here the CDR3 reads CASSVAGGPTDTQYF. The CDR3, as DNA: TGTGCCAGCAGCGTGGCGGGAGGGCCAACAGATACGCAGTATTTT.

This clonotype is a singleton in its sample. This chain connects TRBV4-3 to TRBJ2-6; D gene unclear. The germline CDR1 and CDR2 sequences are LGHNA and YSLEER. The CDR3 spans 15 residues. Trimming took off 1 base at V and 0 bases at J, with 4 bases between the two ends. The CDR3 loop reads CASSQAPSGANVLTF. CDR3 coding DNA: TGCGCCAGCAGCCAAGCACCCTCTGGGGCCAACGTCCTGACTTTC.

The chain is built from TRBV7-9 and TRBJ2-5, with TRBD2 identical over 8 bases. Germline V gene sequence: CDR1 SEHNR, CDR2 FQNEAQ (reference sequence). This CDR3 spans 16 amino acids. The V gene end was trimmed by 5 bases and the J gene end by 6 bases; junction bases not matched to a gene: 14. CDR3 loop: CASSLGGRLALKTQYF. CDR3 in DNA: TGTGCCAGCAGCCTTGGCGGGAGACTAGCGCTAAAGACCCAGTACTTC.

The rearrangement links TRBV5-1 to TRBJ2-2; TRBD1 aligns across 8 bases. CDR3 length equals 13 residues. Losses at the gene ends were 4 bases for V and 6 bases for J; bases not matched to a gene: 2. Germline V CDR1 and CDR2: SGHRS, YFSETQ. In nucleotides, the CDR3 is TGCGCCAGCAGCCTACAGGGGGCCGGGGAGCTGTTTTTT. Protein product: CASSLQGAGELFF.

The chain recombines TRBV5-1 with TRBJ1-4; 10 nucleotides match TRBD1. The CDR3 has 16 residues. Per germline, CDR1 SGHRS and CDR2 YFSETQ. V lost 4 bases and J lost 7; bases outside the gene matches: 10. CDR3 nucleotide sequence: TGCGCCAGCAGCAACGGACAGGGGGGCCAGGGTGAAAAACTGTTTTTT. Encoded protein: CASSNGQGGQGEKLFF.

This clonotype was picked up one time. The chain combines TRBV5-1 with TRBJ1-2, with D hard to call. The V and J ends lost 4 bases and 10 bases respectively, with 14 bases between them. CDR3 size: 12 residues. CDR1 SGHRS and CDR2 YFSETQ come from the germline V gene. CDR3 sequence: CASSPTDNDYTF. CDR3 DNA sequence: TGCGCCAGCAGCCCTACCGACAATGACTACACCTTC.